The next 3 T cell receptor beta chains were all read from a single sample in a study of T-cell reconstitution after alpha-beta-depleted transplantation in children. Preparing the TCRbeta library involved the use of unique molecular identifiers. TCRdb fed the PCR reads into MiXCR, producing one record per CDR3 protein. The data show roughly 500,000 distinct CDR3 sequences, under 12% seen once. Sequencing used PBMCs, obtained before TCRalphabeta/CD19-depleted stem cell transplant. The receptors originated from a child aged 2 to 10 with inherited bone marrow failure, due to receive a stem cell transplant.

This clonotype was counted only a few times. The chain has TRBV19 and TRBJ2-2, with 12 bases fitting TRBD2. This CDR3 comprises 17 residues. V lost 6 bases and J lost 4; bases outside the gene matches: 9. CDR1 and CDR2 from the germline V gene are LNHDA and SQIVND (reference sequence). The CDR3 sequence is CASRKRLAGDGTGELFF. The CDR3 nucleotides are TGTGCCAGTAGGAAAAGACTAGCGGGAGACGGCACCGGGGAGCTGTTTTTT.

This clonotype was observed at least ten times. V usage is TRBV7-7 and J usage is TRBJ2-1; maybe TRBD1 (5 bases). Trimming stripped 1 base from V and 0 bases from J, with 7 bases between. The CDR3 totals 15 residues. Germline V gene data show CDR1 as SSHAT and CDR2 as FNYEAQ (reference sequence). Here the CDR3 reads CASSLDDSSYNEQFF. The CDR3 coding sequence is TGTGCCAGCAGCTTAGACGACAGCTCCTACAATGAGCAGTTCTTC.

Ten or more counts support this clonotype. Its ends do not fully match the called genes, so a read error is possible. The chain joins TRBV5-1 to TRBJ2-3, with TRBD2 matching over 12 bases. From germline, CDR1 is SGHRS and CDR2 YFSETQ. The CDR3 runs 16 residues. CDR3 nucleotides: TGTGCCAGCAGCCTACTAGCGGGAGGTCTCACAGATACGCAGTATTTT. This encodes CASSLLAGGLTDTQYF.